This is a list of T cell receptor beta chains from one sample in a study of CD4 and CD8 cells across lung adenocarcinoma regions. Via MiXCR, TCRdb re-called the PCR reads, giving one row per CDR3 protein. The profile covers about 12,000 distinct CDR3 sequences, with approximately 48% appearing a single time and roughly 27% taken by the ten largest. Source material: CD8+ T cells from the margin of a lung tumor. These receptors originate from a male donor with lung adenocarcinoma. The CD4 and CD8 labels of this study may be unreliable. Both conserved end residues are part of each CDR3. The D gene is left open where the match is weak. Expanded clones are given a class, and other clones once, few, many or no size at all.

v_gene	d_gene	j_gene	abundance	len	CDR3nt	CDR3aa
TRBV6-2/TRBV6-3	NA	TRBJ1-2	NA	13	TGTGCCAGCACCAAGGACAGCTCCTATGGCTACACCTTC	CASTKDSSYGYTF
TRBV6-1	TRBD1	TRBJ1-2	few	12	TGTGCCAGCAGTGACAGGGGGAGAGGCTACACCTTC	CASSDRGRGYTF
TRBV12-3/TRBV12-4	NA	TRBJ2-5	NA	13	TGTGCCAGCAGTTTATCAGAAAAAGAGACCCAGTACTTC	CASSLSEKETQYF
TRBV6-1	TRBD2	TRBJ2-2	few	18	TGTGCCAGCAGCGGGACTAGCACCCATTACGCGAACACCGGGGAGCTGTTTTTT	CASSGTSTHYANTGELFF
TRBV10-3	NA	TRBJ2-7	NA	15	TGTGCCCTGAGTGAACAGGCGGTAGGCACAGATACGCAGTACTTC	CALSEQAVGTDTQYF
TRBV30	TRBD1	TRBJ2-1	NA	14	TGTGCCTGGGTACGGGACAGGGGTTACAATGAGCAGTTCTTC	CAWVRDRGYNEQFF
TRBV7-2	TRBD2	TRBJ2-4	NA	19	TGTGCCAGCACCAACTCGTCGAGACTAGCGGGAGGGGCCAAAAATATTCAGTACTTT	CASTNSSRLAGGAKNIQYF
TRBV6-5	NA	TRBJ2-3	NA	14	TGTGCCAGCAGTTACTCGACGGGTAGAGATACGCAGTATTTT	CASSYSTGRDTQYF
TRBV10-2	NA	TRBJ1-5	NA	15	TGCGCCAGCAGCCCCAGTTTCCTTGCGGGACAGCCCCAGCATTTT	CASSPSFLAGQPQHF
TRBV12-3/TRBV12-4	TRBD1	TRBJ2-1	NA	14	TGTGCCAGCAGTAACAGGGGCAAGTACAATGAGCAGTTCTTC	CASSNRGKYNEQFF
TRBV10-1	TRBD2	TRBJ2-1	NA	17	TGCGCCAGCAGTGAGTCGACTAGCGGGAGATCGGACAATGAGCAGTTCTTC	CASSESTSGRSDNEQFF
TRBV27	NA	TRBJ2-5	NA	15	TGTGCCAGCGGGTCAGTTGGTGGGGGCCCAGAGACGCAGTATTTC	CASGSVGGGPETQYF
TRBV5-4	TRBD1	TRBJ1-2	many	16	TGTGCCAGCAGCTCCGGGACAGGGGGCCCCGTAGGAGGCTACACCTTC	CASSSGTGGPVGGYTF
TRBV10-3	NA	TRBJ1-1	few	14	TGTGCCATCAGCCTGACAGGCTCGGAAACTGAAGCTTTCTTT	CAISLTGSETEAFF
TRBV27	NA	TRBJ2-1	once	15	TGTGCCAGCGGTTTAAAGGCCGGACGCTCAGATGAGCAGTACTTT	CASGLKAGRSDEQYF
TRBV25-1	NA	TRBJ2-7	NA	11	TGTGCCAGTCAGGACATCTACGAGCAGTACTTC	CASQDIYEQYF
TRBV11-2	TRBD1	TRBJ1-5	few	14	TGTGCCAGCAGCCCAGGACAGGTGGGTCAGCCCCAGCATTTT	CASSPGQVGQPQHF
TRBV6-1	NA	TRBJ2-7	once	19	TGTGCCAGCAGTGAAGCGCGCAGGTGGCCGGGTCCGAAGGTCTACGAGCAGTACTTC	CASSEARRWPGPKVYEQYF
TRBV6-1	NA	TRBJ2-3	NA	15	TGTGCCAGGATCCTCCAGGCTTTGAGCACAGATACGCAGTATTTT	CARILQALSTDTQYF
TRBV14	NA	TRBJ1-1	NA	14	TGTGCCAGCAGCCGGGGGGCTTCTAACACTGAAGCTTTCTTT	CASSRGASNTEAFF
TRBV7-6	TRBD2	TRBJ2-1	NA	18	TGTGCCAGCAGCGAGCCGGGACTAGCGGGGGGGCCGACCTACGAGCAGTTCTTC	CASSEPGLAGGPTYEQFF
TRBV5-1	NA	TRBJ2-2	few	14	TGCGCCAGCAGCTGGGACGGAGGCACCGGGGAGCTGTTTTTT	CASSWDGGTGELFF
TRBV7-2	NA	TRBJ2-1	once	15	TGTGCCAGCAGCTTTGACGGGAGCTCCTACAATGAGCAGTTCTTC	CASSFDGSSYNEQFF
TRBV6-2/TRBV6-3	TRBD2	TRBJ2-7	NA	20	TGTGCCAGCAGTTCCCCGACTAGAGGGACTAGCGGGAGTCTTTCCTACGAGCAGTACTTC	CASSSPTRGTSGSLSYEQYF
TRBV10-2	NA	TRBJ2-4	once	15	TGCGCCAGCAAGCACAGTGATCTAGCCCAAAACACCCAGTACTTC	CASKHSDLAQNTQYF
TRBV20-1	TRBD2	TRBJ2-1	few	16	TGCAGTGCCACCGGCCTTGATAGCGGGAGAAACAATGAGCAGTTCTTC	CSATGLDSGRNNEQFF
TRBV6-1	NA	TRBJ2-1	few	11	TGTGCCAGCATAGTCTACAATGAGCAGTTCTTC	CASIVYNEQFF
TRBV27	NA	TRBJ2-5	NA	15	TGTGCCACCGGTCTGGGGGGCCGTGACGGGGACACCCAGTACTTC	CATGLGGRDGDTQYF
TRBV6-1	TRBD2	TRBJ2-3	NA	16	TGTGCCAGCAGGGATTTAGCGGGAGGGAGCTCAGGGACGCAGTATTTT	CASRDLAGGSSGTQYF
TRBV27	TRBD2	TRBJ2-1	many	15	TGTGCCAGCAGTTCCGGGACTAGACGAATTTACGAGCAGTTCTTC	CASSSGTRRIYEQFF
TRBV6-8	NA	TRBJ2-1	NA	17	TGTGCCAGCAGTGCCCGACTAGGGGGCCGGGGCGCAGAGACCCAGTATTTC	CASSARLGGRGAETQYF
TRBV7-2	NA	TRBJ2-5	few	13	TGTGCCAGCAGCTTAGGACGGAGCGGGACCCAGTACTTC	CASSLGRSGTQYF
TRBV27	NA	TRBJ2-3	NA	16	TGTGCCAGCGCGGCGCGCGGGGGCGGAGGGACAGATACGCAGTATTTC	CASAARGGGGTDTQYF
TRBV6-4	NA	TRBJ2-6	many	16	TGTGCCAGCAGTGAGGCGGGTTACTCTGGGGCCAACGTCCTGACTTTC	CASSEAGYSGANVLTF
TRBV7-6	NA	TRBJ2-7	many	12	TGTGCCAGCAGCCCGGGCGACTACGAGCAGTACTTC	CASSPGDYEQYF
TRBV6-1	TRBD2	TRBJ2-5	NA	14	TGTGCCAGCAGACACCCGGGACTAGAAGTTGAGCAGTACTTC	CASRHPGLEVEQYF
TRBV6-1	NA	TRBJ2-5	NA	13	TGTGCCAGCAGTGGCCGTGACCAAGGGACGCAGTATTTC	CASSGRDQGTQYF
TRBV6-1	TRBD2	TRBJ2-1	many	14	TGTGCCACCCCTAGCGGGAAGCGCTACAATGAGCAGTTCTTC	CATPSGKRYNEQFF
TRBV19	NA	TRBJ1-1	NA	14	TGTGCCAGTAGTATACAGCTCAGGGTCACTGAAGCTTTCTTT	CASSIQLRVTEAFF
TRBV6-1	NA	TRBJ2-2	NA	15	TGTGCCAGCAGTAGGGACCGCTCGAACACAGATGCGCTGTTTTTT	CASSRDRSNTDALFF
TRBV6-1	TRBD2	TRBJ2-5	NA	18	TGTGCCAGCACCCAATTTAGGACTAGCGGGAGAGGGCAAGAGACCCAGTACTTC	CASTQFRTSGRGQETQYF
TRBV6-5	NA	TRBJ1-6	NA	16	TGTGCCAGCAGTTCCCACTCGGGCAGTACAGGATCACCCCTCCACTTT	CASSSHSGSTGSPLHF
TRBV6-1	TRBD2	TRBJ2-1	few	15	TGTGCCAGCCGGCGACTAGCGGGACTCCAAGAGACCCAGTTCTTC	CASRRLAGLQETQFF
TRBV20-1	TRBD2	TRBJ2-3	many	16	TGCAGTGCTAGCCCGGGAGGGCCTCTGGACCTAAATACGCAGTATTTT	CSASPGGPLDLNTQYF
TRBV12-3/TRBV12-4	TRBD2	TRBJ2-2	NA	14	TGTGCCAGCAGCGTTAGCGGGAGGGCCGGGGAGCTGTTTTTT	CASSVSGRAGELFF
TRBV6-5	TRBD2	TRBJ2-1	many	16	TGTGCCAGCAGTTACCGACCTCTAGCGGGGGACAATGAGCAGTTCTTC	CASSYRPLAGDNEQFF
TRBV6-5	TRBD1	TRBJ2-1	many	13	TGTGCCAGCAGTCACCAGGGGGCTAATGAGCAGTTCTTC	CASSHQGANEQFF
TRBV6-5	NA	TRBJ2-1	medium-sized	15	TGTGCCAGCAGTAATTCTAAGGGTTCCTACAATGAGCAGTTCTTC	CASSNSKGSYNEQFF